The next 32 T cell receptor beta chains were all read from a single sample in a study of cytomegalovirus exposure and HLA in healthy donors. This PCR relied on a set of 60 Vbeta primers and 13 Jbeta primers. Clones were read by immunoSEQ multiplex PCR, and TCRdb kept only the in-frame ones, dropping some. The profile covers roughly 90,000 clones, with 85% to 90% appearing a single time and roughly 2.2% taken by the ten largest. Material: PBMCs. All receptors derive from a man between 18 and 35 years old in good health and CMV-seronegative.

In DNA form, the CDR3 reads TGTGCCAGTAGACAACGACAGGGCAATGAGCAGTTCTTC. Its protein is CASRQRQGNEQFF. This rearrangement joins TRBV6-1 to TRBJ2-1; TRBD1 matches 7 bases. The germline V gene has CDR1 MNHNS and CDR2 SASEGT. V lost 9 bases and J lost 6; bases outside the gene matches: 8. The CDR3 has 13 amino acids.

As to this clone: The sample carries other DNA sequences with the same CDR3. The chain carries TRBV7-3 and TRBJ1-5; possibly TRBD1 for D (5 bases). Trimming shortened V by 0 bases and J by 6 bases, and 6 bases separated the two germline ends. CDR3 length equals 13 residues. Germline V CDR1 and CDR2: SGHTA, FQGTGA. CDR3 sequence (DNA): TGTGCCAGCAGCTTAACGGGGGGTCAGCCCCAGCATTTT. It codes for CASSLTGGQPQHF.

This clone has only one observation. This chain links TRBV7-9 with TRBJ2-1; 10 bases line up with TRBD1. This CDR3 is 17 amino acids long. Germline V gene lookup returns CDR1 SEHNR and CDR2 FQNEAQ (reference sequence). Trimming removed 5 bases from V and 6 bases from J; junction bases left unmatched: 13. The CDR3 sequence: CASSPGWLRTGGNEQFF. The DNA for the CDR3 is TGTGCCAGCAGCCCGGGATGGTTGCGGACAGGGGGCAATGAGCAGTTCTTC. The full variable domain, completed using reference TRBV7-9 and TRBJ2-1, is DTGVSQNPRHKITKRGQNVTFRCDPISEHNRLYWYRQTLGQGPEFLTYFQNEAQLEKSRLLSDRFSAERPKGSFSTLEIQRTEQGDSAMYLCASSPGWLRTGGNEQFFGPGTRLTVL.

The chain carries TRBV5-1 and TRBJ2-2, with D unclear. Trimming stripped 2 bases from V and 3 bases from J, with 5 bases between. This CDR3 spans 13 amino acids. CDR1 SGHRS and CDR2 YFSETQ come from the germline V gene. The DNA for the CDR3 is TGCGCCAGCAGCTTATCTTACACCGGGGAGCTGTTTTTT. Protein sequence: CASSLSYTGELFF.

The rearrangement joins TRBV6-6 to TRBJ2-5; TRBD2 might be the D (6 bases). V shed 4 bases and J shed 1 base, with 16 bases lying between them. The CDR3 loop spans 16 amino acids. In germline, CDR1 is MNHNY, CDR2 SVGAGI (reference sequence). CDR3: CASSFGSWRGQETQYF. As DNA, the CDR3 is TGTGCCAGCAGTTTTGGTTCGTGGCGGGGCCAAGAGACCCAGTACTTC.

V usage is TRBV28 and J usage is TRBJ1-1; 8 bases agree with TRBD1. V shed 5 bases and J 3 bases; nucleotides not matched to a gene: 14. The V gene's germline CDR1 is MDHEN and CDR2 SYDVKM. The CDR3 is 17 residues long. CDR3 loop: CASSPPGTGPWDTEAFF. For the CDR3, the DNA is TGTGCCAGCAGTCCCCCCGGGACAGGCCCGTGGGACACTGAAGCTTTCTTT.

V usage is TRBV30 and J usage is TRBJ1-2; D might be TRBD1 (6 bases). The V gene's germline CDR1 is GTSNPN and CDR2 SVGIG (reference sequence). The CDR3 runs 16 residues. Trimming shortened V by 3 bases and J by 4 bases, and 21 bases separated the two germline ends. This CDR3 reads CAWRSRLQGRGYGYTF. For the CDR3, the DNA is TGTGCCTGGAGATCGAGGCTACAGGGTCGCGGCTATGGCTACACCTTC.

The rearrangement links TRBV4-2 to TRBJ2-5; 13 bases align to TRBD2. The CDR3 consists of 16 residues. The germline V gene has CDR1 LGHNA and CDR2 YNFKEQ. After removal of 0 bases from V and 4 bases from J, the junction contained 2 bases not matched to a gene. As DNA, the CDR3 is TGTGCCAGCAGCCAAGAACTAGCGGGAGGGGGAGAGACCCAGTACTTC. Translation gives CASSQELAGGGETQYF.

The genes are TRBV5-1 and TRBJ2-7, with 7 bases fitting TRBD2. Trimming cost V 0 bases and J 9 bases; bases outside gene matches: 12. Germline CDR1 is SGHRS and CDR2 is YFSETQ. The CDR3 runs 15 residues. In DNA form, the CDR3 reads TGCGCCAGCAGCTTGGCCATCGGGACTACCGCCGGGCAGTACTTC. Its protein product is CASSLAIGTTAGQYF.

The chain joins TRBV30 to TRBJ2-7; maybe TRBD2 (5 bases). This CDR3 contains 15 residues. Between the trimmed V and J ends, which lost 1 base and 3 bases, there was a span of 16 bases. Per germline, CDR1 GTSNPN and CDR2 SVGIG (reference sequence). CDR3 sequence reads: CAWSAGLSSRYEQYF. DNA of the CDR3: TGTGCCTGGAGTGCTGGACTGAGCTCCCGCTACGAGCAGTACTTC.

This chain links TRBV5-4 with TRBJ2-3; tentative D call: TRBD1 (6 bases). This CDR3 comprises 14 residues. From germline, CDR1 is SGHNT and CDR2 YYREEE (reference sequence). Trimming removed 0 bases from V and 5 bases from J, with 10 bases in between. In DNA, the CDR3 is TGTGCCAGCAGCTTGGCCACAGGGAGAGATACGCAGTATTTT. The encoded protein is CASSLATGRDTQYF.

The chain links TRBV19 to TRBJ2-3, with 8 bases aligning to TRBD1. The trim removed 8 bases at V and 1 base at J, leaving 5 bases unmatched. CDR3 length: 14 residues. Germline CDR1 LNHDA, CDR2 SQIVND (reference sequence). This chain's CDR3 is CASAPGQGTDTQYF. In nucleotides, the CDR3 is TGTGCCAGTGCTCCGGGACAGGGCACAGATACGCAGTATTTT.

This clone came up a few times. The chain combines TRBV19 with TRBJ2-2, with 9 bases aligning to TRBD1. The germline V gene has CDR1 LNHDA and CDR2 SQIVND (reference sequence). The CDR3 totals 15 residues. The J segment lost 4 bases and the V segment lost 3 bases, leaving 3 bases of the junction unmatched. The CDR3 here is CASSMGDRVTGELFF. The DNA for the CDR3 is TGTGCCAGTAGTATGGGGGACAGGGTCACCGGGGAGCTGTTTTTT.

The rearrangement links TRBV5-4 to TRBJ2-2, with 7 bases matching TRBD1. Germline CDR1 and CDR2: SGHNT and YYREEE (reference sequence). Unmatched junction bases numbered 1, after V lost 4 bases and J lost 1 base. The CDR3 is 14 residues long. CDR3 residues: CASSRQGNTGELFF. CDR3 sequence (DNA): TGTGCCAGCAGCAGACAGGGGAACACCGGGGAGCTGTTTTTT.

This sequence joins TRBV19 and TRBJ2-1; unclear D gene. The V end lost 2 bases, the J end lost 4 bases, and 9 bases lay between the germline ends. Germline CDR1 and CDR2: LNHDA and SQIVND (reference sequence). The CDR3 loop spans 14 amino acids. The CDR3 sequence: CASSIIERYNEQFF. CDR3 DNA sequence: TGTGCCAGTAGTATAATAGAGCGATACAATGAGCAGTTCTTC.

The V call is TRBV5-4, the J call TRBJ1-4; tentatively, D is TRBD1 (6 bases). V was trimmed by 8 bases and J by 12 bases, leaving 14 bases between them. This CDR3 comprises 11 residues. Germline CDR1 SGHNT, CDR2 YYREEE (reference sequence). This chain's CDR3 is CAREDRGELFF. Here the CDR3 DNA reads TGTGCCAGAGAGGACAGAGGAGAACTGTTTTTT.

This rearrangement joins TRBV20-1 to TRBJ2-5; D is unclear. From germline, CDR1 is DFQATT and CDR2 SNEGSKA (reference sequence). The CDR3 contains 11 residues. V was shortened by 2 bases and J by 2 bases, with 3 bases between the two germline ends. The CDR3 sequence: CSARSQETQYF. For the CDR3, the DNA is TGCAGTGCTAGATCACAAGAGACCCAGTACTTC.

The chain employs TRBV7-2 and TRBJ2-5; no firm D call. Trimming took off 2 bases at V and 5 bases at J, with 6 bases between the two ends. The CDR3 is made up of 12 amino acids. Germline CDR1 reads SGHTA; CDR2 reads FQGNSA. DNA of the CDR3: TGTGCCAGCAGCTTATGGGCGGAGACCCAGTACTTC. It yields the protein CASSLWAETQYF.

This rearrangement joins TRBV7-6 to TRBJ2-1; 7 positions match TRBD2. Germline CDR1 is SGHVS and CDR2 is FNYEAQ. The CDR3 runs 17 residues. Losses at the gene ends were 1 base for V and 1 base for J; bases not matched to a gene: 7. CDR3 bases: TGTGCCAGCAGCTTAGTTAGTGGCGGGAGATCCTACAATGAGCAGTTCTTC. Protein sequence: CASSLVSGGRSYNEQFF.

The V and J genes are TRBV28 and TRBJ2-3; no clear D gene. V gave up 2 bases and J gave up 0 bases, with 6 bases separating them. This CDR3 is 14 amino acids long. Germline values: CDR1 MDHEN, CDR2 SYDVKM. CDR3: CASSLPPSTDTQYF. Here the CDR3 DNA reads TGTGCCAGCAGTTTACCCCCGAGCACAGATACGCAGTATTTT. The full variable domain, with the rest looked up from reference TRBV28 and TRBJ2-3, is DVKVTQSSRYLVKRTGEKVFLECVQDMDHENMFWYRQDPGLGLRLIYFSYDVKMKEKGDIPEGYSVSREKKERFSLILESASTNQTSMYLCASSLPPSTDTQYFGPGTRLTVL.

The chain uses TRBV7-3 and TRBJ1-1; D may be TRBD1 (5 bases). The V end was cut by 2 bases, the J end by 5 bases, with 12 bases between. Germline CDR1 is SGHTA and CDR2 is FQGTGA. The CDR3 has 14 amino acids. CDR3 in amino acids: CASSLSGGWTEAFF. The CDR3 coding sequence is TGTGCCAGCAGCTTATCCGGGGGATGGACTGAAGCTTTCTTT.

This clone was counted between two and nine times. The V and J genes are TRBV19 and TRBJ1-2; the D is unclear. In germline, CDR1 is LNHDA, CDR2 SQIVND (reference sequence). The CDR3 has 11 residues. V dropped 6 bases and J dropped 11 bases, with 13 bases sitting between them. For the CDR3, the DNA is TGTGCCAGTAGCTCCGGACTTTTTTACACCTTC. As protein: CASSSGLFYTF. Full variable domain (outside the CDR3, taken from reference TRBV19 and TRBJ1-2): DGGITQSPKYLFRKEGQNVTLSCEQNLNHDAMYWYRQDPGQGLRLIYYSQIVNDFQKGDIAEGYSVSREKKESFPLTVTSAQKNPTAFYLCASSSGLFYTFGSGTRLTVV.

V usage is TRBV2 and J usage is TRBJ2-1; 11 bases map to TRBD1. Germline CDR1 SNHLY, CDR2 FYNNEI. V lost 6 bases, J lost 12 bases, and 13 bases stayed unmatched. The CDR3 is 15 residues long. Written as DNA, the CDR3 is TGTGCCAGCAGCTCCAGGACAGGGGGCCGCGGGGGGCAGTTCTTC. Protein product: CASSSRTGGRGGQFF.

The chain links TRBV25-1 to TRBJ2-3; the match to TRBD2 covers 9 bases. Trimming removed 3 bases from V and 5 bases from J; junction bases left unmatched: 12. The germline CDR1 and CDR2 sequences are MGHDK and SYGVNS. This CDR3 has 17 residues. CDR3: CASSDPRGGAQEDTQYF. The CDR3 DNA reads TGTGCCAGCAGTGATCCGCGCGGGGGGGCGCAAGAAGATACGCAGTATTTT.

The gene calls are TRBV15 and TRBJ1-2; D uncertain. The CDR3 loop spans 12 amino acids. With 0 bases removed from V and 5 bases from J, the gap between germline ends came to 4 bases. CDR1 and CDR2 (germline): LNHNV, YYDKDF (reference sequence). The CDR3 loop reads CATSRDMYGYTF. The CDR3 region has the DNA TGTGCCACCAGCAGAGATATGTATGGCTACACCTTC.

Notes on this clone: The sample carries other DNA sequences with the same CDR3. The CDR3 protein is CASRTGGSNQPQHF. The CDR3 DNA reads as TGTGCCAGCAGGACAGGGGGAAGCAATCAGCCCCAGCATTTT. The genes are TRBV28 and TRBJ1-5, with TRBD1 matching 9 bases. The CDR3 sequence is 14 residues long. V was clipped by 6 bases and J by 1 base; unmatched bases: 1. In germline, CDR1 is MDHEN, CDR2 SYDVKM.

J is TRBJ2-1 and V is TRBV28, with 7 bases identical to TRBD2. Germline V lookup: CDR1 MDHEN, CDR2 SYDVKM. Losses at the gene ends were 6 bases for V and 3 bases for J; bases not matched to a gene: 14. CDR3 length: 17 amino acids. CDR3 in DNA: TGTGCCAGCAGCTCACTAATTCCAAGCGGGGACTACAATGAGCAGTTCTTC. Amino acid sequence: CASSSLIPSGDYNEQFF.

The chain carries TRBV4-3 and TRBJ2-7, with 9 bases lining up with TRBD1. V lost 0 bases to trimming and J lost 2 bases; unmatched junction nucleotides: 5. The CDR3 sequence is 16 residues long. CDR1 and CDR2 from the germline V gene are LGHNA and YSLEER. In DNA, the CDR3 is TGCGCCAGCAGCCAAGAAATCGGGACAGGGACCTACGAGCAGTACTTC. Its protein is CASSQEIGTGTYEQYF.

This chain uses TRBV5-7 with TRBJ2-5; D is possibly TRBD2 (5 bases). TRBV5-7 counts as an open reading frame of uncertain function. V was clipped by 3 bases and J by 5 bases, with 29 bases between them. CDR3 length: 19 amino acids. CDR3: CASSYFPGPVRPRGETQYF. The CDR3, as DNA: TGTGCCAGCAGCTATTTTCCGGGCCCCGTCAGGCCTAGAGGGGAGACCCAGTACTTC.

The rearrangement uses TRBV19 and TRBJ2-2; 10 bases align to TRBD2. V lost 3 bases and J lost 5; bases outside the gene matches: 9. Germline values: CDR1 LNHDA, CDR2 SQIVND (reference sequence). CDR3 size: 17 residues. The CDR3 loop reads CASSIRRLAGLTGELFF. The CDR3 DNA follows: TGTGCCAGTAGTATCCGAAGACTAGCGGGTTTAACCGGGGAGCTGTTTTTT. Supplemented by reference TRBV19 and TRBJ2-2, the full variable domain reads DGGITQSPKYLFRKEGQNVTLSCEQNLNHDAMYWYRQDPGQGLRLIYYSQIVNDFQKGDIAEGYSVSREKKESFPLTVTSAQKNPTAFYLCASSIRRLAGLTGELFFGEGSRLTVL.

The chain carries TRBV7-3 and TRBJ2-1, with D possibly being TRBD2 (6 bases). CDR3 length: 16 amino acids. Germline loops: CDR1 SGHTA, CDR2 FQGTGA. Trimming removed 6 bases from V and 1 base from J, with 16 bases in between. CDR3 nucleotide sequence: TGTGCCAGCAGTAAAGTGGGGGGAGGATCCTACAATGAGCAGTTCTTC. Translating it yields CASSKVGGGSYNEQFF.

The V call is TRBV15, the J call TRBJ2-3, with D unclear. In germline, CDR1 is LNHNV, CDR2 YYDKDF (reference sequence). This CDR3 contains 15 residues. The V and J ends lost 0 bases and 2 bases respectively, with 9 bases between them. The CDR3 spells CATSRDRTATDTQYF. Here the CDR3 DNA reads TGTGCCACCAGCAGAGATCGCACAGCCACAGATACGCAGTATTTT.